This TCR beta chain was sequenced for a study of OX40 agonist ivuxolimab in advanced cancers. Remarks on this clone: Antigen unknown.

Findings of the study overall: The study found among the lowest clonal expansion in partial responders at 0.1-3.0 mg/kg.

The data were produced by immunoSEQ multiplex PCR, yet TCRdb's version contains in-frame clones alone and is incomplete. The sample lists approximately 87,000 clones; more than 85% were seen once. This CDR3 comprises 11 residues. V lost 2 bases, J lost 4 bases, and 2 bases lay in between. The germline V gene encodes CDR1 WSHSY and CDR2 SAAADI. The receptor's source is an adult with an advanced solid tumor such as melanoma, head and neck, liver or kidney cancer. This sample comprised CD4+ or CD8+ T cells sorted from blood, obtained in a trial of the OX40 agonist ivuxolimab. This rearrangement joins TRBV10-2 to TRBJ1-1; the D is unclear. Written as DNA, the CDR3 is TGCGCCAGCAGTGAGAGCACTGAAGCTTTCTTT. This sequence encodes CASSESTEAFF.